Below are 5 T cell receptor beta chains sequenced from a single sample in a study of breast tumors, draining lymph nodes, adjacent tissues. The lymph nodes were axillary draining lymph nodes from breast cancer patients. TCRdb re-called the multiplex PCR reads with MiXCR, one entry per CDR3 protein. The data show approximately 210,000 distinct CDR3 sequences, less than 45% seen once. The sequenced sample consisted of axillary lymph node tissue. These receptors came from a female donor with breast cancer. Some clones in this sample may be carry-over from other donors' samples.

In this sample, this clonotype turned up many times. The V and J genes are TRBV20-1 and TRBJ2-7, with D uncertain. Trimming stripped 3 bases from V and 6 bases from J, with 6 bases between. Germline V CDR1 and CDR2: DFQATT, SNEGSKA (reference sequence). CDR3 length: 10 amino acids. Here the CDR3 DNA reads TGCAGTGCTAGGAAGATCGAGCAGTACTTC. Amino acid sequence: CSARKIEQYF.

The rearrangement joins TRBV5-4 to TRBJ2-6; possibly TRBD2 for D (7 bases). The V gene's germline CDR1 is SGHNT and CDR2 YYREEE (reference sequence). The ends were cut back, 4 bases at V and 4 bases at J, with 12 bases in the middle. The CDR3 runs 15 residues. The CDR3 DNA follows: TGTGCCAGCAGCGGGGGGGGGGCAGGGGCCAACGTCCTGACTTTC. Its translation: CASSGGGAGANVLTF. The full variable domain, its missing parts supplied by reference TRBV5-4 and TRBJ2-6, is ETGVTQSPTHLIKTRGQQVTLRCSSQSGHNTVSWYQQALGQGPQFIFQYYREEENGRGNFPPRFSGLQFPNYSSELNVNALELDDSALYLCASSGGGAGANVLTFGAGSRLTVL.

This clonotype has a count of ten or more. This chain links TRBV4-2 with TRBJ2-2; TRBD1 matches 8 bases. Per germline, CDR1 LGHNA and CDR2 YNFKEQ. Germline trimming cut 3 bases from V and 8 bases from J; bases unmatched to any gene: 5. The CDR3 spans 14 residues. Written as DNA, the CDR3 is TGTGCCAGCAGCCAGAACAGGGGGGCAGGGGAGCTGTTTTTT. Protein product: CASSQNRGAGELFF.

This clonotype was counted ten times or more. The chain is built from TRBV29-1 and TRBJ2-7; the match to TRBD1 covers 7 bases. Unmatched junction bases numbered 2, after V lost 4 bases and J lost 5 bases. The V gene's germline CDR1 is SQVTM and CDR2 ANQGSEA. This CDR3 contains 11 residues. CDR3 in amino acids: CSVGRGNEQYF. In DNA form, the CDR3 reads TGCAGCGTTGGCAGGGGGAACGAGCAGTACTTC.

This clonotype was seen more than once but under ten times. Possible read error: a much larger clone is one base away. This chain links TRBV9 with TRBJ1-5; D is undetermined. The germline V gene encodes CDR1 SGDLS and CDR2 YYNGEE. CDR3 length equals 15 residues. CDR3: CASSVSLDSNQPPHF. In DNA form, the CDR3 reads TGTGCCAGCAGCGTAAGCCTCGATAGCAATCAGCCCCCGCATTTT.